The 9 T cell receptor beta chains below all came from one sample that was sequenced in a study of blood T cell repertoires in COVID-19. The data were produced by immunoSEQ multiplex PCR, yet TCRdb's version contains in-frame clones alone and is incomplete. This table has 25,000 to 35,000 clones, 85% to 90% appearing once. The sequencing sample was made of peripheral blood. The origin of the receptors is a human donor with acute or convalescent COVID-19. The donor label of this sample is uncertain.

The V and J genes are TRBV9 and TRBJ2-1, with 8 bases lining up with TRBD2. This CDR3 is built from 16 residues. CDR1 and CDR2 (germline): SGDLS, YYNGEE. With V trimmed by 4 bases and J by 2 bases, 8 bases remained unmatched. CDR3 sequence (DNA): TGTGCCAGCAGCACGCGACTAGCGACCGCCTACAATGAGCAGTTCTTC. Translation gives CASSTRLATAYNEQFF.

The rearrangement uses TRBV30 and TRBJ2-1, with 10 bases that match TRBD2. There are 18 residues in the CDR3. Germline V CDR1 and CDR2: GTSNPN, SVGIG (reference sequence). V was pared by 1 base and J by 3 bases, with 12 bases of the junction left unmatched. CDR3: CAWSATHKLAGSYNEQFF. CDR3 nucleotides: TGTGCCTGGAGTGCCACTCACAAACTAGCGGGGAGCTACAATGAGCAGTTCTTC.

This clone appeared a few times. V usage is TRBV3-1 (or the pseudogene TRBV3-2) and J usage is TRBJ2-4; 13 positions match TRBD2. The CDR3 is 18 residues long. CDR1 LGHDT and CDR2 YNNKEL come from the germline V gene (reference sequence). J gave up 0 bases and V 4 bases, and 6 bases lay outside the gene matches. The CDR3 loop is CASSLGLAGEIAKNIQYF. CDR3 in DNA: TGTGCCAGCAGCCTCGGACTAGCGGGAGAAATAGCCAAAAACATTCAGTACTTC.

The V call is TRBV7-3, the J call TRBJ2-1, with a possible D match to TRBD2 (7 bases). Germline CDR1 and CDR2: SGHTA and FQGTGA. The CDR3 consists of 16 residues. V was clipped by 2 bases and J by 0 bases, with 11 bases between them. The CDR3 sequence is CASSLGGGVSYNEQFF. CDR3 nucleotide sequence: TGTGCCAGCAGCTTAGGAGGGGGGGTCTCCTACAATGAGCAGTTCTTC.

V gene TRBV4-3 combines with J gene TRBJ1-2; the match to TRBD1 covers 7 bases. V shed 1 base and J 6 bases; nucleotides not matched to a gene: 8. This CDR3 has 15 amino acids. CDR1 and CDR2 (germline): LGHNA, YSLEER. CDR3 bases: TGCGCCAGCAGCCAAGGACAGGGTTTCTCCCATGGCTACACCTTC. Its translation: CASSQGQGFSHGYTF.

In its sample, this clone was seen once. The chain combines TRBV19 with TRBJ1-1, with 8 nucleotides matching TRBD1. CDR1 is LNHDA, CDR2 SQIVND, per germline (reference sequence). The CDR3 totals 14 residues. The V segment lost 7 bases and the J segment 4 bases; nucleotides outside the gene matches: 8. CDR3 residues: CASTAGGGGTEAFF. The CDR3 DNA reads as TGTGCCAGTACTGCAGGGGGCGGAGGCACTGAAGCTTTCTTT.

This chain joins TRBV7-3 and TRBJ2-6; 7 bases align to TRBD1. Trimming at V came to 6 bases and at J to 2 bases, leaving 1 base not matched to a gene. Germline V gene lookup returns CDR1 SGHTA and CDR2 FQGTGA. This CDR3 has 14 amino acids. The CDR3 loop reads CASSTGAGANVLTF. CDR3 in DNA: TGTGCCAGCAGTACAGGGGCTGGGGCCAACGTCCTGACTTTC.

This clone turned up a few times. This chain joins TRBV2 and TRBJ2-7; TRBD2 matches at 7 bases. The CDR3 spans 14 residues. The germline V gene has CDR1 SNHLY and CDR2 FYNNEI. The J segment lost 0 bases and the V segment lost 7 bases, leaving 6 bases of the junction unmatched. CDR3: CASIRSGGSYEQYF. Here the CDR3 DNA reads TGTGCCAGCATCCGCTCGGGAGGCTCCTACGAGCAGTACTTC.

The CDR3 here is CASSLGQTGRGYTF. CDR3 DNA sequence: TGTGCCAGCTCACTCGGACAGACAGGGCGTGGCTACACCTTC. The rearrangement joins TRBV18 to TRBJ1-2, with 7 bases fitting TRBD1. After removal of 4 bases from V and 7 bases from J, the junction contained 9 bases not matched to a gene. This CDR3 has 14 amino acids. The germline V gene encodes CDR1 KGHSH and CDR2 LQKENI.